A single sample is the source of the 23 T cell receptor beta chains below, sequenced in a study of cytomegalovirus exposure and HLA in healthy donors. It was with 60 Vbeta and 13 Jbeta primers that the PCR ran. The protocol was immunoSEQ multiplex PCR, while the TCRdb copy is restricted to in-frame clones and leaves out a portion. Counted here are some 150,000 clones, approximately 80% occurring once; the ten biggest clones make up around 3.5%. Source material: PBMCs. The receptors originated from a man aged 25 to 40 in good health and CMV-seropositive.

V usage is TRBV7-2 and J usage is TRBJ2-7, with 10 nucleotides matching TRBD1. There are 15 residues in the CDR3. Germline-derived CDR1 and CDR2 are SGHTA and FQGNSA. V was clipped by 5 bases and J by 3 bases; unmatched bases: 7. Here the CDR3 DNA reads TGTGCCAGCAGCATGTTGACAGGGGGCGTCTACGAGCAGTACTTC. Its translation: CASSMLTGGVYEQYF. Looking up the rest from reference TRBV7-2 and TRBJ2-7 gives the full variable domain: GAGVSQSPSNKVTEKGKDVELRCDPISGHTALYWYRQSLGQGLEFLIYFQGNSAPDKSGLPSDRFSAERTGGSVSTLTIQRTQQEDSAVYLCASSMLTGGVYEQYFGPGTRLTVT.

The chain has TRBV27 and TRBJ1-5, with a tentative D call TRBD1 (5 bases). The CDR3 totals 13 residues. The ends were cut back, 5 bases at V and 3 bases at J, with 8 bases in the middle. Looked up from germline, CDR1 is MNHEY and CDR2 is SMNVEV (reference sequence). The CDR3 protein is CASSAGFNQPQHF. The CDR3 nucleotides read TGTGCCAGCAGTGCAGGGTTCAATCAGCCCCAGCATTTT.

The chain combines TRBV5-1 with TRBJ2-7; weak D call: TRBD2 (5 bases). Deletions cut 0 bases from V and 2 bases from J, with 12 bases between. Germline V gene data show CDR1 as SGHRS and CDR2 as YFSETQ. The CDR3 contains 15 residues. The CDR3 sequence: CASSLALLGAYEQYF. The CDR3 DNA sequence: TGCGCCAGCAGCTTGGCCCTTTTGGGAGCCTACGAGCAGTACTTC.

The chain couples TRBV13 to TRBJ2-5; a possible D gene is TRBD1 (6 bases). This CDR3 has 14 amino acids. Germline V gene lookup returns CDR1 PRHDT and CDR2 FYEKMQ (reference sequence). V lost 6 bases to trimming and J lost 5 bases, with 16 bases between them. DNA of the CDR3: TGTGCCAGCAGTCAGACAGGTAAACCGGAGACCCAGTACTTC. Amino acids: CASSQTGKPETQYF.

The chain joins TRBV29-1 to TRBJ1-4; 7 bases map to TRBD1. Germline V gene data show CDR1 as SQVTM and CDR2 as ANQGSEA. The CDR3 length is 13 residues. V shed 8 bases, J shed 7 bases, and the junction held 10 bases outside the gene matches. DNA for the CDR3: TGCAGCATAACAGGGGTCCATGGTGAAAAACTGTTTTTT. Translated, it gives CSITGVHGEKLFF.

Worth noting for this clone: One junction end disagrees with the germline gene, perhaps due to a read error. The CDR3 coding sequence is TGTGCCAGCAGCCAAGTGAGGCGGGGGGGCACCGATACGCAGTATTTT. Residues: CASSQVRRGGTDTQYF. V is TRBV4-2 and J is TRBJ2-3, with TRBD2 matching 9 bases. Germline CDR1 is LGHNA and CDR2 is YNFKEQ. CDR3 size: 16 residues.

The chain couples TRBV4-1 to TRBJ2-2; TRBD1 agrees at 7 bases. Germline CDR1 MGHRA, CDR2 YSYEKL. The junction had 6 bases not matched to a gene; V was cut back by 7 bases and J by 1 base. The CDR3 has 15 amino acids. The CDR3 is CASKTGTVNTGELFF. CDR3 coding DNA: TGCGCCAGCAAAACCGGGACAGTGAACACCGGGGAGCTGTTTTTT.

This chain uses TRBV28 with TRBJ1-2; 9 nucleotides line up with TRBD1. J gave up 8 bases and V 5 bases, and 6 bases lay outside the gene matches. Germline V gene data show CDR1 as MDHEN and CDR2 as SYDVKM. This CDR3 region has 13 residues. The CDR3, as DNA: TGTGCCAGCAGTCCCGGACAGGGGCCCGGCTACACCTTC. This translates into CASSPGQGPGYTF.

The V and J genes are TRBV4-2 and TRBJ2-3, with TRBD2 as a possible D gene (7 bases). CDR1 and CDR2 (germline): LGHNA, YNFKEQ. The ends were cut back, 0 bases at V and 6 bases at J, with 16 bases in the middle. The CDR3 is 16 residues long. The CDR3 DNA is TGTGCCAGCAGCCAAGAAATGGGGGGGCCGGCGGATACGCAGTATTTT. This gives the protein CASSQEMGGPADTQYF.

In DNA, the CDR3 is TGTGCCAGCAGCTTAGGACCTAGCGGGGGGGCCGATGAGCAGTTCTTC. It translates to CASSLGPSGGADEQFF. The rearrangement uses TRBV13 and TRBJ2-1; 12 bases are a match to TRBD2. J lost 8 bases, V lost 0 bases, and 5 bases had no gene match. The CDR3 is 16 amino acids. Germline assignment: CDR1 PRHDT and CDR2 FYEKMQ (reference sequence).

V and J are TRBV28 and TRBJ1-5, with 8 bases fitting TRBD1. Per germline, CDR1 MDHEN and CDR2 SYDVKM. This CDR3 has 15 residues. V lost 6 bases to trimming and J lost 2 bases; unmatched junction nucleotides: 6. The DNA for the CDR3 is TGTGCCAGCAGACCCGGACAGGGTGGCAATCAGCCCCAGCATTTT. The encoded protein is CASRPGQGGNQPQHF.

In its sample, this clone was seen once. This chain uses TRBV9 with TRBJ1-5; D is uncertain. The CDR3 is made up of 15 amino acids. Looked up from germline, CDR1 is SGDLS and CDR2 is YYNGEE. The V gene lost 4 bases and the J gene lost 6 bases, with 17 bases spanning the gap. The CDR3 sequence is CASSPYAAEGQPQHF. CDR3 nucleotide sequence: TGTGCCAGCAGCCCCTATGCGGCGGAGGGTCAGCCCCAGCATTTT.

The chain uses TRBV5-1 and TRBJ1-2, with 8 bases fitting TRBD1. CDR1 is SGHRS and CDR2 is YFSETQ in the germline V gene. The ends lost 4 bases at V and 8 bases at J; junction bases unmatched: 4. This CDR3 has 12 residues. The CDR3 DNA reads TGCGCCAGCAGCGAGGGACAGGCGGGCTACACCTTC. Its translation: CASSEGQAGYTF.

The rearrangement joins TRBV5-6 to TRBJ1-2, with TRBD1 identical over 10 bases. Germline V gene data show CDR1 as SGHDT and CDR2 as YYEEEE. The V segment lost 4 bases and the J segment 5 bases; nucleotides outside the gene matches: 14. The CDR3 loop spans 17 amino acids. The CDR3 DNA follows: TGTGCCAGCAGCCCCGGGACAGGGGACAGTTGGGATTATGGCTACACCTTC. Encoded protein: CASSPGTGDSWDYGYTF.

J is TRBJ2-7 and V is TRBV30; TRBD1 agrees at 8 bases. J gave up 6 bases and V 0 bases, and 10 bases lay outside the gene matches. The CDR3 has 15 residues. Germline V gives CDR1 GTSNPN, CDR2 SVGIG (reference sequence). Written as DNA, the CDR3 is TGTGCCTGGAGTGTACGGAGGACAGGGTTCTCCGAGCAGTACTTC. Its translation is CAWSVRRTGFSEQYF.

The chain carries TRBV7-2 and TRBJ2-3, with 8 bases matching TRBD2. J gave up 1 base and V 2 bases, and 5 bases lay outside the gene matches. Germline lookup yields CDR1 SGHTA and CDR2 FQGNSA. The CDR3 runs 16 residues. CDR3 amino acids: CASSLSGGAGTDTQYF. CDR3 DNA: TGTGCCAGCAGCTTATCGGGGGGGGCCGGCACAGATACGCAGTATTTT.

The chain carries TRBV7-2 and TRBJ1-5; D might be TRBD1 (5 bases). V was trimmed by 3 bases and J by 6 bases, leaving 15 bases between them. CDR1 SGHTA and CDR2 FQGNSA come from the germline V gene. This CDR3 is built from 15 residues. CDR3: CASSFDSQGSQPQHF. The CDR3 bases are TGTGCCAGCAGCTTTGACAGCCAAGGATCTCAGCCCCAGCATTTT. The whole variable domain, remainder taken from reference TRBV7-2 and TRBJ1-5, is GAGVSQSPSNKVTEKGKDVELRCDPISGHTALYWYRQSLGQGLEFLIYFQGNSAPDKSGLPSDRFSAERTGGSVSTLTIQRTQQEDSAVYLCASSFDSQGSQPQHFGDGTRLSIL.

The chain couples TRBV6-1 to TRBJ1-2, with D perhaps TRBD1 (5 bases). Germline lookup yields CDR1 MNHNS and CDR2 SASEGT. The ends were cut back, 2 bases at V and 2 bases at J, with 12 bases in the middle. The CDR3 extends over 15 amino acids. CDR3 in amino acids: CASSESPGANYGYTF. CDR3 bases: TGTGCCAGCAGTGAATCCCCTGGGGCCAACTATGGCTACACCTTC.

This clone was picked up a small number of times. V gene TRBV5-6 combines with J gene TRBJ2-3; D gene ambiguous. The CDR3 extends over 14 amino acids. Germline assignment: CDR1 SGHDT and CDR2 YYEEEE. Trimming took 0 bases from V and 2 from J, leaving 7 bases between them. CDR3 protein: CASSLGHTTDTQYF. The CDR3 DNA sequence: TGTGCCAGCAGCTTGGGACATACCACAGATACGCAGTATTTT.

This chain connects TRBV7-6 to TRBJ2-5, with 8 bases lining up with TRBD2. Germline V lookup: CDR1 SGHVS, CDR2 FNYEAQ. This CDR3 has 16 amino acids. The trim removed 5 bases at V and 2 bases at J, leaving 10 bases unmatched. For the CDR3, the DNA is TGTGCCAGCAGCCTACACGCGGGGGGAGGGCAAGAGACCCAGTACTTC. Residues: CASSLHAGGGQETQYF. The full variable domain, its missing parts supplied by reference TRBV7-6 and TRBJ2-5, is GAGVSQSPRYKVTKRGQDVALRCDPISGHVSLYWYRQALGQGPEFLTYFNYEAQQDKSGLPNDRFSAERPEGSISTLTIQRTEQRDSAMYRCASSLHAGGGQETQYFGPGTRLLVL.

This chain connects TRBV10-3 to TRBJ1-1; D call uncertain. CDR1 is ENHRY and CDR2 is SYGVKD in the germline V gene. CDR3 length: 13 amino acids. Trimming removed 6 bases at V and 5 bases at J, with 13 bases between. The DNA of the CDR3 is TGTGCCATCAGCGCCGACACGGAAACTGAAGCTTTCTTT. Translating it yields CAISADTETEAFF.

This chain uses TRBV30 with TRBJ1-5; D gene uncertain. With 1 base removed from V and 1 base from J, the gap between germline ends came to 11 bases. The CDR3 has 15 amino acids. Germline V gene sequence: CDR1 GTSNPN, CDR2 SVGIG (reference sequence). The CDR3 DNA reads TGTGCCTGGAGTGCCAGACACTCCAGCAATCAGCCCCAGCATTTT. It yields the protein CAWSARHSSNQPQHF.

This chain joins TRBV6-1 and TRBJ2-7, with D perhaps matching TRBD1 (5 bases). V lost 1 base, J lost 2 bases, and 9 bases lay in between. Per the germline V gene, CDR1 is MNHNS and CDR2 is SASEGT. The CDR3 has 14 residues. The CDR3 here is CASSEVVRAYEQYF. CDR3 nucleotides: TGTGCCAGCAGTGAAGTTGTCAGGGCCTACGAGCAGTACTTC.